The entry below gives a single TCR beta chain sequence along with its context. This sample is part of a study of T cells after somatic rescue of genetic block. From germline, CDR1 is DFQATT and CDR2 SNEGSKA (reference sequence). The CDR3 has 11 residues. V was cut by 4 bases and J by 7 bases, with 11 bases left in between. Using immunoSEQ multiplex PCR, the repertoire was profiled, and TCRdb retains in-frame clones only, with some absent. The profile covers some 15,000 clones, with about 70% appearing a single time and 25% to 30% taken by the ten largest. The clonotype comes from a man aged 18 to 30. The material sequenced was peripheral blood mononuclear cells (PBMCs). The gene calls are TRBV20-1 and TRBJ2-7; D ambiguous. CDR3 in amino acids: CSAMDRLEQYF. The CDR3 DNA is TGCAGTGCTATGGACCGGTTGGAGCAGTACTTC.